One sample yielded the 32 T cell receptor beta chains listed below, sequenced in a study of blood T cell repertoires in COVID-19. Using immunoSEQ multiplex PCR, the repertoire was profiled, and TCRdb retains in-frame clones only, with some absent. The repertoire holds 150,000 to 200,000 clones, with 80% as singletons. The material sequenced was PBMCs or T cells enriched from blood (not recorded which). The receptors shown here come from a man aged 55-75 years who had been exposed to COVID-19.

The chain links TRBV30 to TRBJ2-3; a possible D gene is TRBD2 (6 bases). V was pared by 4 bases and J by 5 bases, with 13 bases between. The CDR3 runs to 13 residues. Germline CDR1 and CDR2: GTSNPN and SVGIG (reference sequence). The CDR3 DNA reads TGTGCCTGGACAGGGACTCCGGGAGATACGCAGTATTTT. As protein: CAWTGTPGDTQYF.

The chain is built from TRBV27 and TRBJ2-1, with D perhaps TRBD2 (5 bases). CDR1 is MNHEY, CDR2 SMNVEV, per germline (reference sequence). The CDR3 consists of 14 residues. V was trimmed by 2 bases and J by 3 bases, leaving 8 bases between them. Here the CDR3 DNA reads TGTGCCAGCAGTTTAGGTCGGGGCTACAATGAGCAGTTCTTC. Translated: CASSLGRGYNEQFF.

The chain employs TRBV7-9 and TRBJ2-2; D perhaps matches TRBD2 (5 bases). CDR1 SEHNR and CDR2 FQNEAQ come from the germline V gene (reference sequence). This CDR3 comprises 16 residues. Between the trimmed V and J ends, which lost 1 base and 4 bases, there was a span of 13 bases. The CDR3, as DNA: TGTGCCAGCAGCTTAGGAGCGGCCAGAGGCACCGGGGAGCTGTTTTTT. It yields the protein CASSLGAARGTGELFF.

This chain uses TRBV20-1 with TRBJ1-1; D gene ambiguous. There are 11 residues in the CDR3. With 3 bases removed from V and 3 bases from J, the gap between germline ends came to 5 bases. Germline values: CDR1 DFQATT, CDR2 SNEGSKA (reference sequence). CDR3 residues: CSASADTEAFF. CDR3 coding DNA: TGCAGTGCTAGTGCGGACACTGAAGCTTTCTTT.

The chain joins TRBV29-1 to TRBJ1-2; possibly TRBD1 for D (5 bases). CDR1 is SQVTM and CDR2 is ANQGSEA in the germline V gene. This CDR3 is 13 amino acids long. The CDR3 region is CSTQHPRDYGYTF. The CDR3 nucleotides read TGCAGTACCCAGCATCCCAGGGACTATGGCTACACCTTC.

The chain carries TRBV4-1 and TRBJ1-4; 8 bases are a match to TRBD1. J was trimmed by 2 bases and V by 7 bases; bases with no gene match: 3. The CDR3 contains 14 residues. Germline V CDR1 and CDR2: MGHRA, YSYEKL. This CDR3 reads CASKRQGTNEKLFF. The CDR3 coding sequence is TGCGCCAGCAAAAGACAGGGGACTAATGAAAAACTGTTTTTT.

The chain links TRBV7-2 to TRBJ2-7, with 13 positions matching TRBD2. Germline V gene lookup returns CDR1 SGHTA and CDR2 FQGNSA. V shed 5 bases and J 2 bases; nucleotides not matched to a gene: 6. The CDR3 loop spans 16 amino acids. The CDR3 reads CASSRTSGSEPYEQYF. CDR3 in DNA: TGTGCCAGCAGCCGGACTAGCGGGAGTGAACCCTACGAGCAGTACTTC.

The CDR3 DNA follows: TGCAGCGTGCTGACAGGGTTTAATGAAAAACTGTTTTTT. Its translation is CSVLTGFNEKLFF. The chain uses TRBV29-1 and TRBJ1-4, with 7 nucleotides matching TRBD1. The germline gives CDR1 SQVTM, CDR2 ANQGSEA. The CDR3 covers 13 residues. Trimming removed 6 bases from V and 4 bases from J; junction bases left unmatched: 5.

Only one count was recorded for this clone. The chain joins TRBV29-1 to TRBJ2-1, with 11 bases identical to TRBD2. The germline V gene encodes CDR1 SQVTM and CDR2 ANQGSEA. The V and J ends lost 3 bases and 9 bases, in that order; junction bases with no gene match: 10. This CDR3 has 15 residues. The CDR3 loop reads CSVDRASGGRSEQFF. The CDR3 coding sequence is TGCAGCGTTGACAGGGCTAGCGGGGGGCGGAGTGAGCAGTTCTTC.

To note about this clone: Distinct nucleotide sequences in the sample also encode this CDR3. The CDR3 spells CASSLGQGSTGELFF. In DNA form, the CDR3 reads TGCGCCAGCAGCTTGGGACAGGGCTCCACCGGGGAGCTGTTTTTT. This chain uses TRBV5-1 with TRBJ2-2; TRBD1 matches 7 bases. The germline CDR1 and CDR2 sequences are SGHRS and YFSETQ. This CDR3 is 15 amino acids long. V lost 0 bases to trimming and J lost 4 bases; unmatched junction nucleotides: 3.

The chain combines TRBV5-1 with TRBJ2-7; possible D gene TRBD2, 6 bases. Germline assignment: CDR1 SGHRS and CDR2 YFSETQ. CDR3 size: 17 residues. V was cut by 4 bases and J by 3 bases, with 23 bases left in between. CDR3 coding DNA: TGCGCCAGCAGCCTGGCTTTGATTGGGACTGGTTACTACGAGCAGTACTTC. Translation gives CASSLALIGTGYYEQYF.

The rearrangement uses TRBV9 and TRBJ2-7; D is perhaps TRBD2 (6 bases). The V end was cut by 5 bases, the J end by 4 bases, with 13 bases between. Germline loops: CDR1 SGDLS, CDR2 YYNGEE. The CDR3 is made up of 13 amino acids. CDR3 coding DNA: TGTGCCAGCAGTGCTTTTGGGGGGTACGAGCAGTACTTC. Translated: CASSAFGGYEQYF. The variable domain in full, with the rest retrieved from reference TRBV9 and TRBJ2-7, is DSGVTQTPKHLITATGQRVTLRCSPRSGDLSVYWYQQSLDQGLQFLIQYYNGEERAKGNILERFSAQQFPDLHSELNLSSLELGDSALYFCASSAFGGYEQYFGPGTRLTVT.

V is TRBV28 and J is TRBJ2-5, with 7 nucleotides matching TRBD1. Germline-derived CDR1 and CDR2 are MDHEN and SYDVKM. The CDR3 contains 16 residues. V dropped 5 bases and J dropped 3; count of bases not matched to a gene: 12. Here the CDR3 DNA reads TGTGCCAGCAGTCCTGGACAGGCCGGATCGAAAGAGACCCAGTACTTC. This encodes CASSPGQAGSKETQYF.

The rearrangement links TRBV24-1 to TRBJ1-1; D perhaps matches TRBD1 (6 bases). Trimming stripped 5 bases from V and 5 bases from J, with 11 bases between. The CDR3 is 13 residues long. Germline CDR1 KGHDR, CDR2 SFDVKD. CDR3 nucleotides: TGTGCCACCAGTGGGGCCCAGGGGACTGAAGCTTTCTTT. This gives the protein CATSGAQGTEAFF.

This clone turned up a few times. This chain uses TRBV5-4 with TRBJ1-2, with unresolved D. Trimming cost V 4 bases and J 6 bases, with 16 bases left between them. Germline CDR1 reads SGHNT; CDR2 reads YYREEE (reference sequence). The CDR3 runs 14 residues. The DNA of the CDR3 is TGTGCCAGCAGCGACCTGACAAGGCTTAATGGCTACACCTTC. As protein: CASSDLTRLNGYTF.

This clone was seen a handful of times. The DNA for the CDR3 is TGTGCCGGAGTTTGGCTGATGAACACTGAAGCTTTCTTT. Amino acids: CAGVWLMNTEAFF. V usage is TRBV30 and J usage is TRBJ1-1; no clear D. This CDR3 has 13 residues. Trimming shortened V by 8 bases and J by 0 bases, and 13 bases separated the two germline ends. Germline V gives CDR1 GTSNPN, CDR2 SVGIG (reference sequence).

This clone was picked up many times. The chain uses TRBV6-2 or TRBV6-3 and TRBJ2-4; D ambiguous. Trimming stripped 2 bases from V and 5 bases from J, with 13 bases between. Looked up from germline, CDR1 is MNHEY and CDR2 is SVGEGT. The CDR3 sequence is 15 residues long. The DNA for the CDR3 is TGTGCCAGCAGTTACCACCGGTTAAACGAAAACATTCAGTACTTC. Its translation is CASSYHRLNENIQYF.

The chain employs TRBV7-6 and TRBJ1-3; 7 bases are shared with TRBD1. The germline CDR1 and CDR2 sequences are SGHVS and FNYEAQ. V was clipped by 5 bases and J by 5 bases; unmatched bases: 9. The CDR3 covers 15 residues. CDR3 region: CASSGLRGSRNTIYF. CDR3 sequence (DNA): TGTGCCAGCAGCGGCCTCAGGGGGAGTAGAAACACCATATATTTT. The full variable domain, completed using reference TRBV7-6 and TRBJ1-3, is GAGVSQSPRYKVTKRGQDVALRCDPISGHVSLYWYRQALGQGPEFLTYFNYEAQQDKSGLPNDRFSAERPEGSISTLTIQRTEQRDSAMYRCASSGLRGSRNTIYFGEGSWLTVV.

V is TRBV3-1 (or the pseudogene TRBV3-2) and J is TRBJ1-1; D is perhaps TRBD1 (5 bases). Trimming left V 3 bases short and J 1 base short, with 15 bases between. This CDR3 comprises 16 residues. The germline V gene encodes CDR1 LGHDT and CDR2 YNNKEL (reference sequence). The DNA of the CDR3 is TGTGCCAGCAGCCACCTTCGGGACTTTGGGAACACTGAAGCTTTCTTT. Translation gives CASSHLRDFGNTEAFF.

As for this clone: Additional DNA sequences in this sample encode the identical CDR3. The chain carries TRBV5-1 and TRBJ2-7; perhaps TRBD2 as D (6 bases). The V end lost 0 bases, the J end lost 3 bases, and 7 bases lay between the germline ends. From germline, CDR1 is SGHRS and CDR2 YFSETQ. This CDR3 spans 13 amino acids. The CDR3 loop reads CASSLAGSYEQYF. The CDR3 DNA reads as TGCGCCAGCAGCTTGGCCGGGAGCTACGAGCAGTACTTC.

V usage is TRBV7-3 and J usage is TRBJ2-3, with TRBD1 matching 7 bases. The CDR3 length is 14 residues. The trim removed 4 bases at V and 3 bases at J, leaving 4 bases unmatched. Per germline, CDR1 SGHTA and CDR2 FQGTGA. The CDR3 nucleotides are TGTGCCAGCAGCTCAACGGACAGGACAGATACGCAGTATTTT. This sequence encodes CASSSTDRTDTQYF.

V is TRBV27 and J is TRBJ2-5, with 13 bases that match TRBD2. The V gene end was trimmed by 6 bases and the J gene end by 6 bases; junction bases not matched to a gene: 7. CDR1 and CDR2 (germline): MNHEY, SMNVEV (reference sequence). The CDR3 has 15 amino acids. The CDR3 nucleotides are TGTGCCAGCAGCTCCGGACTAGCGGGAGTAAAGACCCAGTACTTC. As protein: CASSSGLAGVKTQYF.

This clone has only one observation. The chain uses TRBV2 and TRBJ1-5; D gene ambiguous. The germline CDR1 and CDR2 sequences are SNHLY and FYNNEI. This CDR3 is built from 13 residues. Trimming shortened V by 4 bases and J by 3 bases, and 7 bases separated the two germline ends. The CDR3 coding sequence is TGTGCCAGCAGTGGCCCTACCAATCAGCCCCAGCATTTT. Translating gives CASSGPTNQPQHF.

The chain couples TRBV2 to TRBJ1-1; maybe TRBD1 (5 bases). CDR3 length equals 13 residues. In germline, CDR1 is SNHLY, CDR2 FYNNEI. V gave up 8 bases and J gave up 1 base, with 11 bases separating them. The CDR3 loop reads CASGRDWNTEAFF. In nucleotides, the CDR3 is TGTGCCAGCGGCCGGGACTGGAACACTGAAGCTTTCTTT.

The chain couples TRBV6-2 or TRBV6-3 to TRBJ1-1; unclear D gene. V was cut by 5 bases and J by 0 bases, with 7 bases left in between. Germline loops: CDR1 MNHEY, CDR2 SVGEGT. The CDR3 covers 13 residues. Here the CDR3 reads CASSAAMNTEAFF. In DNA form, the CDR3 reads TGTGCCAGCAGTGCGGCCATGAACACTGAAGCTTTCTTT.

The V call is TRBV7-8, the J call TRBJ1-4, with D tentatively TRBD1 (5 bases). This CDR3 has 15 residues. The germline V gene has CDR1 SGHVS and CDR2 FQNEAQ. V gave up 0 bases and J gave up 3 bases, with 8 bases separating them. The CDR3 spells CASSLAGGSNEKLFF. As DNA, the CDR3 is TGTGCCAGCAGCTTAGCTGGGGGGTCTAATGAAAAACTGTTTTTT.

V gene TRBV3-1 (or the pseudogene TRBV3-2) combines with J gene TRBJ1-4; tentatively, D is TRBD1 (6 bases). CDR3 size: 14 residues. Germline V gene sequence: CDR1 LGHDT, CDR2 YNNKEL (reference sequence). The germline V and J ends were trimmed by 4 bases and 7 bases, with 13 bases remaining between them. This CDR3 is CASSRQGIGEKLFF. DNA for the CDR3: TGTGCCAGCAGCCGGCAGGGGATCGGTGAAAAACTGTTTTTT.

This chain uses TRBV10-3 with TRBJ1-4, with 9 bases identical to TRBD1. J lost 7 bases, V lost 6 bases, and 6 bases had no gene match. Per germline, CDR1 ENHRY and CDR2 SYGVKD. The CDR3 runs 14 residues. CDR3 sequence reads: CAIRDGTGTEKLFF. The CDR3 DNA sequence: TGTGCCATCAGGGACGGGACAGGGACTGAAAAACTGTTTTTT.

J is TRBJ1-1 and V is TRBV7-7; the D is unclear. The germline gives CDR1 SSHAT, CDR2 FNYEAQ (reference sequence). V was trimmed by 5 bases and J by 0 bases, leaving 10 bases between them. The CDR3 totals 14 residues. CDR3 DNA: TGTGCCAGCAGCCCGTCAGACATGAACACTGAAGCTTTCTTT. It encodes CASSPSDMNTEAFF.

The V gene is TRBV3-1 (or the pseudogene TRBV3-2), the J gene TRBJ2-5; 9 nucleotides match TRBD1. The V gene's germline CDR1 is LGHDT and CDR2 YNNKEL (reference sequence). The CDR3 contains 20 residues. J was trimmed by 5 bases and V by 0 bases; bases with no gene match: 19. The CDR3 loop is CASSQDKDADGTGRWETQYF. The CDR3 region has the DNA TGTGCCAGCAGCCAAGATAAGGACGCCGACGGGACAGGGCGGTGGGAGACCCAGTACTTC.

The chain recombines TRBV5-1 with TRBJ2-7; 11 positions agree with TRBD1. V shed 4 bases, J shed 3 bases, and the junction held 3 bases outside the gene matches. Germline V gene lookup returns CDR1 SGHRS and CDR2 YFSETQ. The CDR3 runs 14 residues. CDR3 amino acids: CASSRDRGFYEQYF. The DNA for the CDR3 is TGCGCCAGCAGCCGGGACAGGGGGTTCTACGAGCAGTACTTC.

The chain employs TRBV29-1 and TRBJ2-7, with 10 nucleotides matching TRBD2. This CDR3 contains 12 residues. Germline values: CDR1 SQVTM, CDR2 ANQGSEA. V shed 6 bases, J shed 7 bases, and the junction held 6 bases outside the gene matches. CDR3 nucleotide sequence: TGCAGCGTGGGACTAGCGTCCTGGGAGCAGTACTTC. Translated: CSVGLASWEQYF.